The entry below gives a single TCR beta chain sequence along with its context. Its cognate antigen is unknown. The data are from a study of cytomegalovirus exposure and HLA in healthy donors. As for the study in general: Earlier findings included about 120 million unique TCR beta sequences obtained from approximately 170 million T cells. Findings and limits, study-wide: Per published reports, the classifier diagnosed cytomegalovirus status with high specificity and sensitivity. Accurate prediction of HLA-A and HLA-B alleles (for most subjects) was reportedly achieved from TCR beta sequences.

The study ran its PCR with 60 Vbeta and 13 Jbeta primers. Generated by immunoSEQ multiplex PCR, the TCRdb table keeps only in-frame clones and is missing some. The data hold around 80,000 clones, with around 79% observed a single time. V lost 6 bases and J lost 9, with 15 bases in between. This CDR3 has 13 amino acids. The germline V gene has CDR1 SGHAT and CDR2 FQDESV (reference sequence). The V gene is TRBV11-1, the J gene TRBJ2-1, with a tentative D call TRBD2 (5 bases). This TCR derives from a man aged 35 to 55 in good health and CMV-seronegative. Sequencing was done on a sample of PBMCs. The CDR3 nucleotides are TGTGCCAGCAGAGAACAACTCGAGGGTGAGCAGTTCTTC. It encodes CASREQLEGEQFF.